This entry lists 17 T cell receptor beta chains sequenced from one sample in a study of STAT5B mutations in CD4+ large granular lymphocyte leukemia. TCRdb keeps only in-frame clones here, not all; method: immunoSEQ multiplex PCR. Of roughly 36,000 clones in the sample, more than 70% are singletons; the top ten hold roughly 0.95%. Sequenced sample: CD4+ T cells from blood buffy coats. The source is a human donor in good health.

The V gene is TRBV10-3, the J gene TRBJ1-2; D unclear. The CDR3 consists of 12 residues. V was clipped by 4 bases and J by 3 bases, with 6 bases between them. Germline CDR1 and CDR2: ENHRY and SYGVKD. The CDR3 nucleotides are TGTGCCATCAGTGGGCCGGACTATGGCTACACCTTC. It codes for CAISGPDYGYTF.

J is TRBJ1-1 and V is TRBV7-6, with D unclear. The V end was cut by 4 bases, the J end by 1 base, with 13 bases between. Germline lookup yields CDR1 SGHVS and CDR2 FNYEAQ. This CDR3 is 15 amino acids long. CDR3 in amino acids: CASSSAPRQNTEAFF. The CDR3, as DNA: TGTGCCAGCAGCTCCGCCCCAAGACAGAACACTGAAGCTTTCTTT.

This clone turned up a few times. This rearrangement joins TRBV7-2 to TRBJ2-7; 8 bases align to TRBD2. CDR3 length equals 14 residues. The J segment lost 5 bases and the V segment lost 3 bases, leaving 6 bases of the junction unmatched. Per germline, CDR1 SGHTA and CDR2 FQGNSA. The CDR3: CASSFRGRMDEQYF. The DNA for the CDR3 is TGTGCCAGCAGCTTTCGCGGGAGGATGGACGAGCAGTACTTC.

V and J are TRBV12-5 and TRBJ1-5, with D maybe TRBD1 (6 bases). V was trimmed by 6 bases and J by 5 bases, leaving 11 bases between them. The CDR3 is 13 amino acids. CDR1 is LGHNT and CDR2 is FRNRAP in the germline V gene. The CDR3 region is CASGRGDDQPQHF. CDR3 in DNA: TGTGCTAGTGGCAGGGGAGACGATCAGCCCCAGCATTTT.

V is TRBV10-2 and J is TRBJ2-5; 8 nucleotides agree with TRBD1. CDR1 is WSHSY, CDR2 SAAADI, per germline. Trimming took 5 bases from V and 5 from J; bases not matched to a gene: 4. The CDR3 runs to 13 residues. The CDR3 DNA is TGCGCCAGCAGTAGGGACAGGCGGGAGACCCAGTACTTC. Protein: CASSRDRRETQYF.

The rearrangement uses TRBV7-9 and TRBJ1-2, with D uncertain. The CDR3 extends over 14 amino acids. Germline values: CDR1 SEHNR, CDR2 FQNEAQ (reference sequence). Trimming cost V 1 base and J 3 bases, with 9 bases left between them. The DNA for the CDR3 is TGTGCCAGCAGCTTAGAATGGGGAGACTATGGCTACACCTTC. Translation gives CASSLEWGDYGYTF.

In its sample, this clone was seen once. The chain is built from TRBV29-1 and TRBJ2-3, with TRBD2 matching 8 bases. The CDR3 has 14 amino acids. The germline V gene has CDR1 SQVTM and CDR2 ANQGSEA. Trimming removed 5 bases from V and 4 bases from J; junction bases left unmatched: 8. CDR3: CSVRAGGSSDTQYF. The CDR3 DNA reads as TGCAGCGTTAGGGCGGGAGGCTCATCAGATACGCAGTATTTT.

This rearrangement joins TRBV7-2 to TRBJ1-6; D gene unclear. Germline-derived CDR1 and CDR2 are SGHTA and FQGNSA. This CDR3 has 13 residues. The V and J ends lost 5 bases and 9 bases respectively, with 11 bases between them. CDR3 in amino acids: CASSNEGRSPLHF. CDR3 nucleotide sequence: TGTGCCAGCAGCAACGAAGGCCGTTCACCCCTCCACTTT.

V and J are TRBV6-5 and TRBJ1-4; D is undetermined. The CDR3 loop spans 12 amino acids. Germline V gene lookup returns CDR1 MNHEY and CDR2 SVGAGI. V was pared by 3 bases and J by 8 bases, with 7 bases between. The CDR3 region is CASSYRREKLFF. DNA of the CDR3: TGTGCCAGCAGTTATCGGCGGGAAAAACTGTTTTTT.

CDR3 sequence reads: CASSPTVPANYGYTF. In nucleotides, the CDR3 is TGTGCCAGCTCACCTACAGTTCCAGCTAACTATGGCTACACCTTC. The chain is built from TRBV18 and TRBJ1-2; no firm D call. The CDR3 has 15 amino acids. CDR1 and CDR2 from the germline V gene are KGHSH and LQKENI. V was trimmed by 3 bases and J by 0 bases, leaving 11 bases between them. Full variable domain (outside the CDR3, taken from reference TRBV18 and TRBJ1-2): NAGVMQNPRHLVRRRGQEARLRCSPMKGHSHVYWYRQLPEEGLKFMVYLQKENIIDESGMPKERFSAEFPKEGPSILRIQQVVRGDSAAYFCASSPTVPANYGYTFGSGTRLTVV.

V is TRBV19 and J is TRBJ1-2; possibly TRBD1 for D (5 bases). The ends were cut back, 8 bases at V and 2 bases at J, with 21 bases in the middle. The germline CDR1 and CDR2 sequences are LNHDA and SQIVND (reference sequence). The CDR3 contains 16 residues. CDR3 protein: CASCPDGGRVNYGYTF. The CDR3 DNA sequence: TGTGCCAGTTGCCCCGACGGAGGCAGGGTGAACTATGGCTACACCTTC.

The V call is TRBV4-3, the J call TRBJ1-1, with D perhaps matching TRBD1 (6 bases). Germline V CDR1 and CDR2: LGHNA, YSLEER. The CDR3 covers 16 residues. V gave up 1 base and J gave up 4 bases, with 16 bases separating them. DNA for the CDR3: TGCGCCAGCAGCCAAGTGCCAGGGGCTGGGGGCACTGAAGCTTTCTTT. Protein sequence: CASSQVPGAGGTEAFF.

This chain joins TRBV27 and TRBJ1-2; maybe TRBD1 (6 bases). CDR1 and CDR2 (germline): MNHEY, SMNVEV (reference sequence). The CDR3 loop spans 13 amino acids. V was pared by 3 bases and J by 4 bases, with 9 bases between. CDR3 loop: CASSLQGRYGYTF. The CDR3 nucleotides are TGTGCCAGCAGTTTGCAGGGGCGCTATGGCTACACCTTC.

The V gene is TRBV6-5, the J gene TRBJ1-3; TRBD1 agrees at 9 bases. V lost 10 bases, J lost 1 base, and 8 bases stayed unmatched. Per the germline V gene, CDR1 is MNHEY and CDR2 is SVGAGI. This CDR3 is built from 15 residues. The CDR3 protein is CATRTGVVSGNTIYF. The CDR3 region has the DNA TGTGCCACCAGGACAGGGGTAGTGTCTGGAAACACCATATATTTT.

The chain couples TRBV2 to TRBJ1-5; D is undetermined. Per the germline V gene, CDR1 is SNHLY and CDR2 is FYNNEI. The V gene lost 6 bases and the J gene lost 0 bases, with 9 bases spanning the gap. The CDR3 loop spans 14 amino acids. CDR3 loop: CASRETYSNQPQHF. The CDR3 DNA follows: TGTGCCAGCAGGGAGACATATAGCAATCAGCCCCAGCATTTT. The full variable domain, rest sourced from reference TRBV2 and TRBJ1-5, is EPEVTQTPSHQVTQMGQEVILRCVPISNHLYFYWYRQILGQKVEFLVSFYNNEISEKSEIFDDQFSVERPDGSNFTLKIRSTKLEDSAMYFCASRETYSNQPQHFGDGTRLSIL.

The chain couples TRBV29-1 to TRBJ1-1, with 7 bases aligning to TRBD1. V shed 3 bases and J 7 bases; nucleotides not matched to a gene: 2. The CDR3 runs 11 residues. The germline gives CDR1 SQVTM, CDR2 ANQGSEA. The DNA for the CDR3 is TGCAGCGTTGAGGGGACAGTTGAAGCTTTCTTT. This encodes CSVEGTVEAFF. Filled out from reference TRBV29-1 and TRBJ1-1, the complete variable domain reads SAVISQKPSRDICQRGTSLTIQCQVDSQVTMMFWYRQQPGQSLTLIATANQGSEATYESGFVIDKFPISRPNLTFSTLTVSNMSPEDSSIYLCSVEGTVEAFFGQGTRLTVV.

The CDR3 nucleotides read TGTGCCAGCAGCTTCGGGACAGGGGGCCTGGGTAGGTCGGCTTTCTTT. Its translation is CASSFGTGGLGRSAFF. The rearrangement joins TRBV11-2 to TRBJ1-1; TRBD1 aligns across 12 bases. V shed 3 bases, J shed 11 bases, and the junction held 13 bases outside the gene matches. Germline V gives CDR1 SGHAT, CDR2 FQNNGV. CDR3 size: 16 residues.